This T cell receptor beta chain was captured in a study of blood T cell repertoires in COVID-19. At the level of the study: Samples representing acute and convalescent COVID-19 were sourced from the United States, Italy and Spain.

The study recruited people aged roughly 18 to 100 years across some 23 US areas. V was pared by 3 bases and J by 1 base, with 4 bases of the junction left unmatched. The CDR3 runs to 16 residues. CDR1 LNHDA and CDR2 SQIVND come from the germline V gene (reference sequence). In the authors' workflow: By means of reference gene primer amplification, nucleated cell counts were estimated. Repertoires were generated with immunoSEQ multiplex PCR, while TCRdb's copy carries only in-frame clones and drops some. The V and J calls and clone size were taken over from that table, and D and trimming were inferred from the DNA. This table holds hundreds of thousands of clones, approximately 89% found once.

The rearrangement links TRBV19 to TRBJ2-5, with TRBD1 matching 11 bases. The specimen was PBMCs or T cells enriched from blood (not recorded which). The TCR comes from a woman between 35 and 50 years old who had recovered from COVID-19. The CDR3 DNA reads TGTGCCAGTAGTATCGCCGGGACAGGGGGCCAAGAGACCCAGTACTTC. Amino acids: CASSIAGTGGQETQYF.